This entry is about one T cell receptor beta chain. The sample originates from a study of Ad26.COV2.S vaccination and SARS-CoV-2 variants. Looking at the study overall: Ad26.COV2.S shots went into the muscle once or twice, 56 days apart.

Germline V gives CDR1 SGHRS, CDR2 YFSETQ. Trimming took 2 bases from V and 5 from J, leaving 8 bases between them. CDR3 length equals 13 residues. Treatment meaning: about 20 received Ad26.COV2.S at low or high dose, single or two shots; 5 received placebo; per-sample allocation not given. Collection of samples fell on day 63 after the first vaccine or placebo injection. Method: immunoSEQ multiplex PCR; TCRdb's copy keeps in-frame clones and lacks some. The table lists some 250,000 clones, roughly 88% of them singletons. The V gene is TRBV5-1, the J gene TRBJ2-1; no reliable D call. The receptor's source is a person aged 18-65 years who received the Ad26.COV2.S COVID-19 vaccine or a placebo. The sample in question was peripheral blood, obtained in a trial of Ad26.COV2.S vaccine versus placebo. CDR3 loop: CASSLQLNNEQFF. CDR3 sequence (DNA): TGCGCCAGCAGCTTACAACTCAACAATGAGCAGTTCTTC.